Below, 20 T cell receptor beta chains from the same sample are listed, as sequenced in a study of blood T cell repertoires in COVID-19. The table came from immunoSEQ multiplex PCR; TCRdb's copy has only in-frame clones and leaves some out. Of fewer than 200,000 clones in the sample, roughly 85% are singletons; the top ten hold around a sixth. Specimen: PBMCs or T cells enriched from blood (not recorded which). The receptors here all came from a man aged 55 to 70 who had recovered from COVID-19.

The rearrangement uses TRBV7-9 and TRBJ2-5; tentatively, D is TRBD2 (5 bases). The CDR3 totals 14 residues. Germline loops: CDR1 SEHNR, CDR2 FQNEAQ (reference sequence). V was pared by 5 bases and J by 1 base, with 11 bases between. This CDR3 is CASSPSGAQETQYF. For the CDR3, the DNA is TGTGCCAGCAGCCCGAGCGGAGCCCAAGAGACCCAGTACTTC.

The rearrangement joins TRBV27 to TRBJ2-2, with TRBD2 identical over 10 bases. CDR3 length: 16 amino acids. The V gene end was trimmed by 5 bases and the J gene end by 2 bases; junction bases not matched to a gene: 5. Germline V gene lookup returns CDR1 MNHEY and CDR2 SMNVEV (reference sequence). Here the CDR3 reads CASSQLAGGNTGELFF. CDR3 nucleotide sequence: TGTGCCAGCAGTCAGTTAGCGGGAGGAAACACCGGGGAGCTGTTTTTT.

The chain carries TRBV24-1 and TRBJ2-1; 12 bases are a match to TRBD2. The V and J ends lost 4 bases and 4 bases, in that order; junction bases with no gene match: 1. This CDR3 is built from 15 residues. Looked up from germline, CDR1 is KGHDR and CDR2 is SFDVKD. The CDR3 DNA reads as TGTGCCACCAGTGACACTAGCGGGGGGTACAATGAGCAGTTCTTC. Translated: CATSDTSGGYNEQFF.

In this sample, this clone turned up a few times. This chain joins TRBV6-1 and TRBJ2-3; 12 positions agree with TRBD2. The CDR3 is 16 residues long. CDR1 is MNHNS, CDR2 SASEGT, per germline. The V and J ends lost 0 bases and 7 bases, in that order; junction bases with no gene match: 5. The CDR3 DNA is TGTGCCAGCAGTGAAGCCGCTAGCGGGGGGGCGAATACGCAGTATTTT. Amino acid sequence: CASSEAASGGANTQYF.

In this sample, this clone turned up a few times. This chain links TRBV3-1 (or the pseudogene TRBV3-2) with TRBJ1-2, with 9 bases lining up with TRBD1. The CDR3 length is 16 residues. V was pared by 7 bases and J by 4 bases, with 13 bases of the junction left unmatched. Germline values: CDR1 LGHDT, CDR2 YNNKEL (reference sequence). DNA of the CDR3: TGTGCCAGCACCTCTTCGGACAGGGGAAGGGGCTATGGCTACACCTTC. Protein product: CASTSSDRGRGYGYTF.

V is TRBV5-1 and J is TRBJ2-7; D perhaps matches TRBD2 (5 bases). Trimming stripped 0 bases from V and 5 bases from J, with 15 bases between. Germline V gene data show CDR1 as SGHRS and CDR2 as YFSETQ. The CDR3 loop spans 15 amino acids. The CDR3 DNA is TGCGCCAGCAGCTTGGGGCCTAGCTCGGATAACGAGCAGTACTTC. Its translation: CASSLGPSSDNEQYF.

The CDR3 here is CASSLGQGASYEQYF. The CDR3 DNA is TGCGCCAGCAGCTTGGGACAGGGGGCGAGCTACGAGCAGTACTTC. The chain is built from TRBV5-1 and TRBJ2-7, with 10 bases identical to TRBD1. The CDR3 length is 15 residues. The junction had 3 bases not matched to a gene; V was cut back by 0 bases and J by 3 bases. Germline lookup yields CDR1 SGHRS and CDR2 YFSETQ.

V and J are TRBV12-3 or TRBV12-4 and TRBJ1-2; TRBD1 aligns across 8 bases. The V and J ends lost 4 bases and 8 bases, in that order; junction bases with no gene match: 6. The CDR3 is 13 residues long. The CDR3 DNA reads as TGTGCCAGCAGTTCCAGGGGGCTGACGGGCTACACCTTC. This encodes CASSSRGLTGYTF.

V usage is TRBV14 and J usage is TRBJ1-1; D unresolved. Germline V gene data show CDR1 as SGHDN and CDR2 as FVKESK. The CDR3 extends over 13 amino acids. V gave up 4 bases and J gave up 0 bases, with 6 bases separating them. The CDR3 sequence: CASSPSMNTEAFF. The CDR3 DNA sequence: TGTGCCAGCAGCCCTAGTATGAACACTGAAGCTTTCTTT.

This chain links TRBV18 with TRBJ2-7; 7 nucleotides align to TRBD1. CDR1 and CDR2 (germline): KGHSH, LQKENI. The CDR3 is made up of 13 amino acids. After removal of 2 bases from V and 3 bases from J, the junction contained 1 base not matched to a gene. For the CDR3, the DNA is TGTGCCAGCTCACCAGACAGGGTCTACGAGCAGTACTTC. This encodes CASSPDRVYEQYF.

This chain uses TRBV7-3 with TRBJ1-1; D is possibly TRBD1 (6 bases). The V end lost 1 base, the J end lost 5 bases, and 11 bases lay between the germline ends. Germline V lookup: CDR1 SGHTA, CDR2 FQGTGA. This CDR3 has 14 residues. CDR3 DNA: TGTGCCAGCAGCTTAAAATCAGGGGTTACTGAAGCTTTCTTT. Its protein is CASSLKSGVTEAFF.

This chain links TRBV19 with TRBJ2-7, with D maybe TRBD2 (5 bases). CDR1 LNHDA and CDR2 SQIVND come from the germline V gene (reference sequence). V was cut by 3 bases and J by 4 bases, with 19 bases left in between. CDR3 length: 16 amino acids. The CDR3 DNA is TGTGCCAGTAGTATCTCAACACTAGTCCGGGGTTACGAGCAGTACTTC. Translating it yields CASSISTLVRGYEQYF.

This sequence joins TRBV5-1 and TRBJ2-1; 14 nucleotides align to TRBD2. The CDR3 loop spans 15 amino acids. The trim removed 4 bases at V and 7 bases at J, leaving 4 bases unmatched. The germline V gene encodes CDR1 SGHRS and CDR2 YFSETQ. CDR3 coding DNA: TGCGCCAGCAGCCCGGGACTAGCGGGAGTAAATGAGCAGTTCTTC. Translated: CASSPGLAGVNEQFF. The complete variable domain, with remaining parts taken from reference TRBV5-1 and TRBJ2-1, reads KAGVTQTPRYLIKTRGQQVTLSCSPISGHRSVSWYQQTPGQGLQFLFEYFSETQRNKGNFPGRFSGRQFSNSRSEMNVSTLELGDSALYLCASSPGLAGVNEQFFGPGTRLTVL.

This clone has more than one count but fewer than ten. The gene calls are TRBV10-3 and TRBJ1-2; the D is unclear. V lost 3 bases and J lost 0, with 14 bases in between. This CDR3 spans 16 amino acids. CDR1 is ENHRY, CDR2 SYGVKD, per germline. The chain's CDR3 is CAISEYVEHTNYGYTF. CDR3 nucleotides: TGTGCCATCAGTGAATATGTCGAACACACTAACTATGGCTACACCTTC.

The rearrangement joins TRBV7-3 to TRBJ2-1, with 8 bases aligning to TRBD2. The CDR3 spans 15 residues. J gave up 8 bases and V 5 bases, and 11 bases lay outside the gene matches. In germline, CDR1 is SGHTA, CDR2 FQGTGA. The DNA of the CDR3 is TGTGCCAGCAGCCCCTTAGGACTAGCTGTCGATGAGCAGTTCTTC. It codes for CASSPLGLAVDEQFF.

The V call is TRBV4-1, the J call TRBJ1-1; a possible D gene is TRBD1 (6 bases). The V gene's germline CDR1 is MGHRA and CDR2 YSYEKL. The CDR3 extends over 14 amino acids. V was shortened by 1 base and J by 1 base, with 7 bases between the two germline ends. The CDR3 DNA sequence: TGCGCCAGCAGCCAAGCGACAGGGAACACTGAAGCTTTCTTT. Translated: CASSQATGNTEAFF.

The V call is TRBV18, the J call TRBJ1-2; no clear D gene. In germline, CDR1 is KGHSH, CDR2 LQKENI. There are 12 residues in the CDR3. Trimming left V 5 bases short and J 7 bases short, with 11 bases between. CDR3 amino acids: CASSLQAGGYTF. CDR3 DNA: TGTGCCAGCTCATTGCAAGCGGGTGGCTACACCTTC.

The CDR3 sequence: CASSVEGLAGDYEQYF. Written as DNA, the CDR3 is TGTGCCAGCAGCGTAGAGGGACTAGCGGGAGACTACGAGCAGTACTTC. The chain uses TRBV9 and TRBJ2-7; TRBD2 aligns across 14 bases. J gave up 3 bases and V 0 bases, and 2 bases lay outside the gene matches. The V gene's germline CDR1 is SGDLS and CDR2 YYNGEE. This CDR3 is 16 amino acids long.

The genes are TRBV5-8 and TRBJ2-3; 8 bases line up with TRBD1. This CDR3 is 15 amino acids long. CDR1 is SGHTS and CDR2 is YDEGEE in the germline V gene. Losses at the gene ends were 0 bases for V and 0 bases for J; bases not matched to a gene: 0. Here the CDR3 DNA reads TGTGCCAGCAGCTTGGGACAGGGGAGCACAGATACGCAGTATTTT. It codes for CASSLGQGSTDTQYF.

The chain links TRBV3-1 (or the pseudogene TRBV3-2) to TRBJ1-6; no firm D call. Germline-derived CDR1 and CDR2 are LGHDT and YNNKEL (reference sequence). Trimming cost V 4 bases and J 6 bases, with 13 bases left between them. This CDR3 comprises 15 residues. The CDR3 coding sequence is TGTGCCAGCAGCCTACTAGAGGACTTTAATTCACCCCTCCACTTT. Its translation: CASSLLEDFNSPLHF.